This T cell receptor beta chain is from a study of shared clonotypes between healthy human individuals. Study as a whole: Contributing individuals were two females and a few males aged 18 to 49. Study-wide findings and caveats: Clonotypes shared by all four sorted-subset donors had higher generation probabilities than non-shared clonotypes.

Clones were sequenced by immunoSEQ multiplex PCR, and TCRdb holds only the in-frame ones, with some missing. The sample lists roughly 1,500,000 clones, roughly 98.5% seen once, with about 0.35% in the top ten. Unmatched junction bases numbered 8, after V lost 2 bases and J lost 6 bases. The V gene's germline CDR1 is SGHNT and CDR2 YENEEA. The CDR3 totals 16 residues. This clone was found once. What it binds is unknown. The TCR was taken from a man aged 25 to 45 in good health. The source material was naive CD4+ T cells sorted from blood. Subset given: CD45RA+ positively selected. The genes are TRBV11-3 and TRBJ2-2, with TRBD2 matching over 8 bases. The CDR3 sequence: CASSLSLTSAAGELFF. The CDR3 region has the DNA TGTGCCAGCAGCTTATCCCTGACTAGCGCGGCCGGGGAGCTGTTTTTT. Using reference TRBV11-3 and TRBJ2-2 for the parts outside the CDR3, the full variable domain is EAGVVQSPRYKIIEKKQPVAFWCNPISGHNTLYWYLQNLGQGPELLIRYENEEAVDDSQLPKDRFSAERLKGVDSTLKIQPAELGDSAVYLCASSLSLTSAAGELFFGEGSRLTVL.